This T cell receptor (beta chain) emerged from a study of long-term antiretroviral therapy in people with HIV. This clone was observed once. Germline CDR1 and CDR2: MGHDK and SYGVNS. V lost 1 base and J 0 bases, leaving 9 bases between the germline ends. This CDR3 spans 16 amino acids. In the United States, treatment was given to all participants with HIV. Sequencing used immunoSEQ v3.0 at survey level. Sequenced by immunoSEQ multiplex PCR; TCRdb stores in-frame clones only, minus some. The data show around 34,000 clones, about 70% seen once. The gene calls are TRBV25-1 and TRBJ2-2, with D possibly matching TRBD1 (5 bases). This sequence was found in a middle-aged man with HIV. The source material was unsorted PBMCs, sampled 3 years after starting antiretroviral therapy. As DNA, the CDR3 is TGTGCCAGCAGTGAATGGGAACAGGCGAACACCGGGGAGCTGTTTTTT. As protein: CASSEWEQANTGELFF.